The clone carrying this T cell receptor beta chain was counted ten times or more. What it binds is not known. These data are taken from a study of T cells in Graves' hyperthyroidism and ophthalmopathy. Findings of the study overall: In the blood, most expanded thyroid clonotypes above 0.001 appeared as well.

Researchers took RNA transcripts and amplified the TCR beta CDR3 regions from them. The HTBI primer set served for first-round RT-PCR of the TCR CDR3. One entry per CDR3 protein, called by TCRdb with MiXCR from the multiplex PCR reads. The sample consists of some 380,000 distinct CDR3 sequences, approximately 12% of them appearing once. Germline V gene lookup returns CDR1 SGDLS and CDR2 YYNGEE. Trimming removed 0 bases from V and 3 bases from J; junction bases left unmatched: 6. The CDR3 consists of 15 residues. The chain has TRBV9 and TRBJ2-7; 7 bases fit TRBD1. Sequencing was done on a sample of blood. This TCR was recovered from a man aged 25 to 40 with Graves' hyperthyroidism that later progressed to Graves' ophthalmopathy. In DNA, the CDR3 is TGTGCCAGCAGCGTAGGGACAGGCAATCTCTACGAGCAGTACTTC. It yields the protein CASSVGTGNLYEQYF.